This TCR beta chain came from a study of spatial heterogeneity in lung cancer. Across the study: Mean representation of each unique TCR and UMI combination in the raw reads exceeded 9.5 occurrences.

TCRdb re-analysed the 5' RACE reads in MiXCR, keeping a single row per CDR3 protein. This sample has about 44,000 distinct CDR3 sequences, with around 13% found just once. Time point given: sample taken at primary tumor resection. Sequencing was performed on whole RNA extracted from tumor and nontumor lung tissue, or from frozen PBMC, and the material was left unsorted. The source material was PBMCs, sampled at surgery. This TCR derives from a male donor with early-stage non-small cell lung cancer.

This chain's CDR3 is CASSFGLVGGPSGELFF. The CDR3 DNA follows: TGTGCCAGCAGTTTTGGACTAGTGGGAGGGCCTTCCGGGGAGCTGTTTTTT. This sequence joins TRBV27 and TRBJ2-2, with 7 bases aligning to TRBD2. Unmatched junction bases numbered 13, after V lost 3 bases and J lost 6 bases. Germline V gene data show CDR1 as MNHEY and CDR2 as SMNVEV (reference sequence). This CDR3 contains 17 residues.